Each of the 14 T cell receptor beta chains below was sequenced from the same sample in a study of Graves' ophthalmopathy and Graves' hyperthyroidism. Amplified TCR beta CDR3 regions were obtained using RNA transcripts as template. After a first-round RT-PCR with HTBI primers, a second-round multiplex PCR was run. TCRdb called the multiplex PCR reads again in MiXCR, with one record for every CDR3 protein. There are approximately 410,000 distinct CDR3 sequences in the sample; 15% occur only once, and roughly 7% lies in the top ten. Sequencing was carried out using peripheral blood. Source of these receptors: a woman under 30 with stable Graves' hyperthyroidism.

This clonotype was counted at least ten times. The chain has TRBV7-2 and TRBJ2-7; D remains unclear. Trimming cost V 1 base and J 0 bases, with 10 bases left between them. The CDR3 loop spans 15 amino acids. Looked up from germline, CDR1 is SGHTA and CDR2 is FQGNSA. In DNA form, the CDR3 reads TGTGCCAGCAGCTTAGTCGGGCGGAACTCCTACGAGCAGTACTTC. This codes for CASSLVGRNSYEQYF.

This clonotype was counted at least ten times. Being one base from a much bigger clone, this may be a read error. V gene TRBV12-3 or TRBV12-4 combines with J gene TRBJ1-1, with D unclear. The CDR3 runs to 13 residues. V was trimmed by 8 bases and J by 4 bases, leaving 14 bases between them. The CDR3 region is CASDQSEGTEAFF. The CDR3 DNA reads as TGTGCCAGCGATCAATCGGAGGGCACTGAAGCTTTCTTT.

This clonotype was recorded at least ten times. The V gene is TRBV6-1, the J gene TRBJ1-3; D is possibly TRBD1 (5 bases). The V end lost 8 bases, the J end lost 2 bases, and 13 bases lay between the germline ends. The germline gives CDR1 MNHNS, CDR2 SASEGT. The CDR3 has 14 residues. For the CDR3, the DNA is TGTGCCAGCTGCCACCAGGGCCCTGGAAACACCATATATTTT. It specifies CASCHQGPGNTIYF.

This clonotype appeared a few times. This chain uses TRBV19 with TRBJ2-4, with 8 nucleotides matching TRBD1. Germline CDR1 LNHDA, CDR2 SQIVND (reference sequence). This CDR3 contains 16 residues. V lost 5 bases, J lost 3 bases, and 9 bases stayed unmatched. CDR3 region: CASSLGQGGHKNIQYF. CDR3 sequence (DNA): TGTGCCAGTAGTCTCGGACAGGGCGGGCACAAAAACATTCAGTACTTC.

This clonotype occurred a few times. A much larger clone lies one base from this, so it may be a read error. J is TRBJ2-5 and V is TRBV6-1; 14 nucleotides agree with TRBD2. Looked up from germline, CDR1 is MNHNS and CDR2 is SASEGT. The CDR3 loop spans 17 amino acids. The CDR3 DNA reads TGTGCCAGCAGTGTTAGGGGACTAGCGGGGGTGCAAGAGACCCAGGACTTC. It specifies CASSVRGLAGVQETQDF.

At least ten counts were recorded for this clonotype. CDR3 bases: TGTGCCAGCAGTACCGAAGGCCAGTCGATTAACTATGGCTACACCTTC. Translated: CASSTEGQSINYGYTF. The V gene is TRBV6-5, the J gene TRBJ1-2; D uncertain. The CDR3 spans 16 residues. CDR1 is MNHEY and CDR2 is SVGAGI in the germline V gene. V dropped 5 bases and J dropped 1 base, with 17 bases sitting between them.

This clonotype was picked up many times. V gene TRBV2 combines with J gene TRBJ2-7; D is undetermined. This CDR3 is 14 amino acids long. Germline V gene sequence: CDR1 SNHLY, CDR2 FYNNEI. V lost 2 bases and J lost 3, with 11 bases in between. The CDR3 bases are TGTGCCAGCAGTGAAAGATTCGCGATCTACGAGCAGTACTTC. Amino acids: CASSERFAIYEQYF.

This clonotype was detected only a few times. This chain connects TRBV25-1 to TRBJ1-5; D not certain. The CDR3 extends over 14 amino acids. The ends were cut back, 8 bases at V and 0 bases at J, with 11 bases in the middle. Per the germline V gene, CDR1 is MGHDK and CDR2 is SYGVNS. CDR3 protein: CASRGVDSNQPQHF. The CDR3 nucleotides read TGTGCCAGCCGTGGGGTGGATAGCAATCAGCCCCAGCATTTT.

This clonotype has ten or more counts. V gene TRBV14 combines with J gene TRBJ2-7; TRBD1 matches 8 bases. With 1 base clipped from V and 6 bases from J, the junction kept 5 bases outside the gene matches. The CDR3 length is 14 residues. Germline V lookup: CDR1 SGHDN, CDR2 FVKESK. The CDR3 DNA reads as TGTGCCAGCAGCCAAGGGACAGGGTTTTTCGAGCAGTACTTC. Translation: CASSQGTGFFEQYF. The full variable domain, completed using reference TRBV14 and TRBJ2-7, is EAGVTQFPSHSVIEKGQTVTLRCDPISGHDNLYWYRRVMGKEIKFLLHFVKESKQDESGMPNNRFLAERTGGTYSTLKVQPAELEDSGVYFCASSQGTGFFEQYFGPGTRLTVT.

In this sample, this clonotype turned up many times. The J gene is TRBJ1-2, the V gene TRBV4-1; maybe TRBD1 (6 bases). With 3 bases removed from V and 2 bases from J, the gap between germline ends came to 19 bases. This CDR3 region has 17 residues. Germline V CDR1 and CDR2: MGHRA, YSYEKL. The CDR3: CASSHFGGRGLNYGYTF. In DNA, the CDR3 is TGCGCCAGCAGCCACTTTGGAGGCAGGGGCTTGAACTATGGCTACACCTTC.

The chain has TRBV6-1 and TRBJ1-5; perhaps TRBD1 as D (6 bases). Trimming shortened V by 7 bases and J by 0 bases, and 10 bases separated the two germline ends. The CDR3 loop spans 14 amino acids. Germline values: CDR1 MNHNS, CDR2 SASEGT. The CDR3 DNA sequence: TGTGCCAGCACCGGGACAAATAGCAATCAGCCCCAGCATTTT. Protein: CASTGTNSNQPQHF.

In this sample, this clonotype turned up many times. The chain joins TRBV11-2 to TRBJ1-1; the D is unclear. The germline V gene has CDR1 SGHAT and CDR2 FQNNGV. Deletions cut 0 bases from V and 7 bases from J, with 12 bases between. This CDR3 spans 14 amino acids. The CDR3 DNA follows: TGTGCCAGCAGCTTAGAATCAATTCAGAGTGAAGCTTTCTTT. It yields the protein CASSLESIQSEAFF.

This clonotype was detected ten times or more. V is TRBV7-2 and J is TRBJ1-5; D not certain. Germline V CDR1 and CDR2: SGHTA, FQGNSA. This CDR3 comprises 13 residues. The ends were cut back, 1 base at V and 7 bases at J, with 8 bases in the middle. The CDR3 loop is CASSLGVSQPQHF. Here the CDR3 DNA reads TGTGCCAGCAGCTTAGGAGTGAGCCAGCCCCAGCATTTT.

This clonotype was detected ten times or more. The chain employs TRBV7-9 and TRBJ2-7; D possibly corresponds to TRBD1 (6 bases). Looked up from germline, CDR1 is SEHNR and CDR2 is FQNEAQ (reference sequence). The V gene lost 3 bases and the J gene lost 4 bases, with 7 bases spanning the gap. The CDR3 extends over 12 amino acids. The CDR3 DNA is TGTGCCAGCAGCTTCGACAGGTACGAGCAGTACTTC. Translating gives CASSFDRYEQYF.